Presented here are 5 T cell receptor beta chains from one specimen sequenced in a study of cytomegalovirus exposure and HLA in healthy donors. Primers: 60 Vbeta forward and 13 Jbeta reverse. Repertoires were generated with immunoSEQ multiplex PCR, while TCRdb's copy carries only in-frame clones and drops some. Altogether over 75,000 clones are present, roughly 60% being singletons, with the ten largest covering roughly 2%. Sequenced input: PBMCs. Receptors were obtained from a human donor in good health.

The V call is TRBV29-1, the J call TRBJ1-3; perhaps TRBD1 as D (5 bases). Germline lookup yields CDR1 SQVTM and CDR2 ANQGSEA. V was cut by 7 bases and J by 1 base, with 14 bases left in between. The CDR3 runs to 14 residues. CDR3 nucleotide sequence: TGCAGCGCCGATCCAAGGGGATCTGGAAACACCATATATTTT. This sequence encodes CSADPRGSGNTIYF.

This rearrangement joins TRBV10-3 to TRBJ1-2, with 11 bases that match TRBD1. The CDR3 totals 16 residues. Germline V CDR1 and CDR2: ENHRY, SYGVKD. With V trimmed by 6 bases and J by 2 bases, 8 bases remained unmatched. CDR3 residues: CAIRRTGGAENYGYTF. CDR3 DNA sequence: TGTGCCATCAGGAGGACAGGGGGCGCGGAAAACTATGGCTACACCTTC.

The genes are TRBV30 and TRBJ2-6; a possible D gene is TRBD2 (6 bases). CDR1 is GTSNPN, CDR2 SVGIG, per germline (reference sequence). CDR3 length: 18 residues. V lost 1 base, J lost 0 bases, and 16 bases lay in between. CDR3 nucleotide sequence: TGTGCCTGGAGTGCCAGGGAGGTCGGGGCCTCTGGGGCCAACGTCCTGACTTTC. Its protein is CAWSAREVGASGANVLTF.

This chain links TRBV18 with TRBJ2-7; 12 positions match TRBD2. Germline CDR1 reads KGHSH; CDR2 reads LQKENI. The CDR3 length is 15 residues. V shed 4 bases, J shed 0 bases, and the junction held 1 base outside the gene matches. DNA for the CDR3: TGTGCCAGCTCACTGACTAGCGGGGGCTCCTACGAGCAGTACTTC. It yields the protein CASSLTSGGSYEQYF.

The rearrangement links TRBV11-1 to TRBJ1-1; 10 bases line up with TRBD1. Germline-derived CDR1 and CDR2 are SGHAT and FQDESV (reference sequence). This CDR3 spans 16 amino acids. The junction had 8 bases not matched to a gene; V was cut back by 4 bases and J by 3 bases. The chain's CDR3 is CASSSGQGGWYTEAFF. Written as DNA, the CDR3 is TGTGCCAGCAGCTCCGGACAGGGGGGTTGGTACACTGAAGCTTTCTTT.